The 16 T cell receptor beta chains given below trace back to one sample, sequenced in a study of T cell clonotyping in hematopoietic cell transplantation. Time point indicated: recipient sample about 28 days before transplant, after cytoreduction. The method was immunoSEQ multiplex PCR; TCRdb's version includes in-frame clones alone and lacks a portion of them. The sample yields about 18,000 clones, roughly 82% seen once. The sample consisted of peripheral blood mononuclear cells, taken before stem cell transplant. All receptors derive from a man aged 45 to 65 with acute myeloid leukemia. Some clones in this sample may be carry-over from other donors' samples.

The V call is TRBV10-1, the J call TRBJ2-3, with 7 bases identical to TRBD2. The ends lost 0 bases at V and 5 bases at J; junction bases unmatched: 5. Germline CDR1 is WNHNN and CDR2 is SYGVQD (reference sequence). This CDR3 has 15 amino acids. CDR3 region: CASSESGGKGDTQYF. For the CDR3, the DNA is TGCGCCAGCAGTGAGTCGGGGGGGAAGGGAGATACGCAGTATTTT.

The chain has TRBV2 and TRBJ1-1; tentative D call: TRBD1 (5 bases). V was pared by 6 bases and J by 4 bases, with 12 bases between. CDR1 and CDR2 from the germline V gene are SNHLY and FYNNEI. The CDR3 spans 13 residues. The CDR3 nucleotides read TGTGCCAGCAGAAAGGGGTCGGGCACTGAAGCTTTCTTT. Its translation: CASRKGSGTEAFF.

J is TRBJ2-1 and V is TRBV11-2; tentative D call: TRBD2 (7 bases). Trimming pared 3 bases from V and 8 bases from J, leaving 23 bases between. Per germline, CDR1 SGHAT and CDR2 FQNNGV. This CDR3 spans 17 amino acids. CDR3 DNA: TGTGCCAGCAGCTTCAGGGGAGGGACTACCATCCTCGATGAGCAGTTCTTC. This translates into CASSFRGGTTILDEQFF.

This clone was picked up a small number of times. The chain uses TRBV20-1 and TRBJ1-1; no definite D call. CDR1 and CDR2 from the germline V gene are DFQATT and SNEGSKA (reference sequence). Trimming took 5 bases from V and 4 from J, leaving 8 bases between them. The CDR3 has 11 amino acids. The CDR3 loop reads CSAGRATEAFF. CDR3 nucleotides: TGCAGTGCTGGACGGGCCACTGAAGCTTTCTTT.

V is TRBV4-3 and J is TRBJ1-1, with TRBD1 identical over 10 bases. The CDR3 sequence is 15 residues long. Germline assignment: CDR1 LGHNA and CDR2 YSLEER. Trimming removed 7 bases from V and 6 bases from J; junction bases left unmatched: 11. CDR3 amino acids: CASTRGQGFVAEAFF. The CDR3 bases are TGCGCCAGCACCCGGGGACAGGGGTTTGTCGCTGAAGCTTTCTTT.

J is TRBJ2-1 and V is TRBV4-1; maybe TRBD2 (5 bases). V shed 6 bases and J shed 0 bases, with 12 bases lying between them. Germline V lookup: CDR1 MGHRA, CDR2 YSYEKL. The CDR3 loop spans 15 amino acids. Here the CDR3 reads CASSAEGVSYNEQFF. The CDR3 DNA reads TGCGCCAGCAGTGCTGAGGGCGTCTCCTACAATGAGCAGTTCTTC.

The chain carries TRBV10-3 and TRBJ2-1; D is undetermined. This CDR3 is built from 13 residues. CDR1 and CDR2 (germline): ENHRY, SYGVKD. The V gene lost 7 bases and the J gene lost 2 bases, with 9 bases spanning the gap. The CDR3 coding sequence is TGTGCCATCACCCCTGGGGCCTACAATGAGCAGTTCTTC. Translating it yields CAITPGAYNEQFF.

The chain combines TRBV4-3 with TRBJ2-1; possible D gene TRBD2, 6 bases. Germline V CDR1 and CDR2: LGHNA, YSLEER. Trimming pared 0 bases from V and 4 bases from J, leaving 10 bases between. The CDR3 runs to 15 residues. The DNA for the CDR3 is TGCGCCAGCAGCCAAGATGGGGGGTATTACAATGAGCAGTTCTTC. Protein product: CASSQDGGYYNEQFF.

The gene calls are TRBV27 and TRBJ1-2; maybe TRBD1 (5 bases). Germline CDR1 MNHEY, CDR2 SMNVEV (reference sequence). The CDR3 contains 13 residues. V was pared by 2 bases and J by 4 bases, with 8 bases between. This CDR3 is CASSLHQGYGYTF. CDR3 sequence (DNA): TGTGCCAGCAGTTTACACCAGGGCTATGGCTACACCTTC.

The chain employs TRBV5-1 and TRBJ1-1, with D possibly TRBD1 on 5 matching bases. The V end was cut by 2 bases, the J end by 3 bases, with 11 bases between. The CDR3 is made up of 14 amino acids. The germline gives CDR1 SGHRS, CDR2 YFSETQ. The CDR3 is CASSLGRAYTEAFF. DNA for the CDR3: TGCGCCAGCAGCTTAGGCAGGGCATACACTGAAGCTTTCTTT.

The chain combines TRBV5-1 with TRBJ2-2, with a weak D call TRBD1 (5 bases). Germline CDR1 and CDR2: SGHRS and YFSETQ. V was clipped by 3 bases and J by 1 base, with 10 bases between them. There are 15 residues in the CDR3. This chain's CDR3 is CASSSIQGNTGELFF. The CDR3 nucleotides read TGCGCCAGCAGCTCCATTCAGGGGAACACCGGGGAGCTGTTTTTT.

CDR3 protein: CASSMGLFADTQYF. The DNA for the CDR3 is TGTGCCAGCAGCATGGGACTTTTCGCAGATACGCAGTATTTT. This chain joins TRBV5-6 and TRBJ2-3; perhaps TRBD2 as D (6 bases). The CDR3 has 14 residues. The germline V gene has CDR1 SGHDT and CDR2 YYEEEE. The V gene lost 4 bases and the J gene lost 4 bases, with 13 bases spanning the gap.

The rearrangement links TRBV5-1 to TRBJ1-1; D possibly corresponds to TRBD1 (5 bases). CDR3 length: 13 residues. CDR1 and CDR2 (germline): SGHRS, YFSETQ. Trimming took 4 bases from V and 7 from J, leaving 14 bases between them. The DNA for the CDR3 is TGCGCCAGCAGCCGCGGGACGGACCTTGAAGCTTTCTTT. Protein product: CASSRGTDLEAFF.

This clone was found a few times. The chain joins TRBV5-1 to TRBJ1-4; tentatively, D is TRBD1 (6 bases). This CDR3 spans 15 amino acids. Germline CDR1 reads SGHRS; CDR2 reads YFSETQ. V was cut by 4 bases and J by 3 bases, with 13 bases left in between. In DNA, the CDR3 is TGCGCCAGCAGCAACACAGGGATATCTAATGAAAAACTGTTTTTT. Protein sequence: CASSNTGISNEKLFF.

This clone was observed once. The genes are TRBV13 and TRBJ2-7, with unresolved D. Germline V gene sequence: CDR1 PRHDT, CDR2 FYEKMQ (reference sequence). The CDR3 runs 12 residues. With 6 bases removed from V and 7 bases from J, the gap between germline ends came to 13 bases. In nucleotides, the CDR3 is TGTGCCAGCAGATCCATGACACGGGAGCAGTACTTC. Translating gives CASRSMTREQYF.

V and J are TRBV6-6 and TRBJ2-1; weak D call: TRBD1 (6 bases). This CDR3 contains 11 residues. V lost 6 bases and J 9 bases, leaving 9 bases between the germline ends. Looked up from germline, CDR1 is MNHNY and CDR2 is SVGAGI (reference sequence). DNA of the CDR3: TGTGCCAGCAGCACAGGGCTTGAGCAGTTCTTC. This gives the protein CASSTGLEQFF.